Below are 27 T cell receptor beta chains sequenced from a single sample in a study of spatial heterogeneity in lung cancer. TCRdb passed the 5' RACE reads through MiXCR, listing each CDR3 protein once. The data hold tens of thousands of distinct CDR3 sequences, with roughly 7% observed a single time. The time point: blood at routine non-recurrence follow-up after resection. The authors sequenced whole RNA from tumor, nontumor lung or frozen PBMC without sorting. The sequences come from PBMCs, collected at follow-up. Receptor source: a female donor with early-stage non-small cell lung cancer.

In its sample, this clonotype was seen a few times. The V and J genes are TRBV20-1 and TRBJ2-7; D gene unclear. V was clipped by 0 bases and J by 5 bases, with 11 bases between them. CDR1 is DFQATT, CDR2 SNEGSKA, per germline (reference sequence). CDR3 size: 13 residues. CDR3 amino acids: CSARDRKINEQYF. The CDR3 nucleotides are TGCAGTGCTAGAGATCGAAAAATCAACGAGCAGTACTTC.

The genes are TRBV3-1 and TRBJ2-1; 10 bases match TRBD2. CDR3 length: 15 residues. Germline V gives CDR1 LGHDT, CDR2 YNNKEL (reference sequence). V shed 2 bases and J 7 bases; nucleotides not matched to a gene: 5. CDR3 in DNA: TGTGCCAGCAGCCAAAGGGTAGCGGGGGGAAATGAGCAGTTCTTC. Translating it yields CASSQRVAGGNEQFF.

This clonotype was picked up many times. The CDR3 DNA reads TGTGCCAGCAGCCCGACAGGGGTTTATCTCAATGAGCAGTTCTTC. Its protein product is CASSPTGVYLNEQFF. This rearrangement joins TRBV3-1 to TRBJ2-1, with 8 bases that match TRBD1. In germline, CDR1 is LGHDT, CDR2 YNNKEL (reference sequence). The CDR3 has 15 residues. V lost 4 bases to trimming and J lost 6 bases; unmatched junction nucleotides: 8.

This clonotype was seen at least ten times. The chain is built from TRBV7-8 and TRBJ2-3; 9 positions agree with TRBD2. Germline-derived CDR1 and CDR2 are SGHVS and FQNEAQ. With 2 bases clipped from V and 2 bases from J, the junction kept 2 bases outside the gene matches. This CDR3 is built from 15 residues. The CDR3 DNA sequence: TGTGCCAGCAGCTTATCTAGCGGGGACACAGATACGCAGTATTTT. Encoded protein: CASSLSSGDTDTQYF.

The sample holds a few counts of this clonotype. The J gene is TRBJ2-2, the V gene TRBV6-6; 10 positions agree with TRBD2. CDR1 and CDR2 (germline): MNHNY, SVGAGI (reference sequence). J was trimmed by 7 bases and V by 5 bases; bases with no gene match: 13. This CDR3 has 17 residues. The CDR3: CASSAPSGGAGIGELFF. DNA of the CDR3: TGTGCCAGCAGTGCCCCCAGCGGGGGGGCCGGGATCGGGGAGCTGTTTTTT.

On this clonotype itself: One base away lies a much larger clone, so this may be a sequencing read error. The chain links TRBV7-2 to TRBJ2-3; D is uncertain. This CDR3 contains 13 residues. Trimming cost V 11 bases and J 2 bases, with 14 bases left between them. From germline, CDR1 is SGHTA and CDR2 FQGNSA. CDR3 sequence reads: CAGTRYTTDTQYF. As DNA, the CDR3 is TGTGCCGGCACCCGATACACCACAGATACGCAGTATTTT.

This clonotype was recorded at least ten times. V usage is TRBV27 and J usage is TRBJ1-6; no reliable D call. Germline V lookup: CDR1 MNHEY, CDR2 SMNVEV (reference sequence). The CDR3 runs to 16 residues. Trimming left V 5 bases short and J 0 bases short, with 11 bases between. The CDR3 spells CASSQGWSSYNSPLHF. The CDR3 DNA reads as TGTGCCAGCAGTCAAGGTTGGAGCTCCTATAATTCACCCCTCCACTTT.

The chain links TRBV12-3 or TRBV12-4 to TRBJ1-1; D is undetermined. The CDR3 loop spans 14 amino acids. Trimming left V 6 bases short and J 1 base short, with 12 bases between. The CDR3, as DNA: TGTGCCAGCAGCTCCACTATGACGAACACTGAAGCTTTCTTT. It yields the protein CASSSTMTNTEAFF.

There are many counts of this clonotype. The chain links TRBV10-3 to TRBJ2-1; D gene unclear. Germline CDR1 and CDR2: ENHRY and SYGVKD. CDR3 length: 13 residues. Between the trimmed V and J ends, which lost 6 bases and 0 bases, there was a span of 6 bases. The CDR3 nucleotides are TGTGCCATCAGATGGGGCTCCTACAATGAGCAGTTCTTC. Translated, it gives CAIRWGSYNEQFF.

The V gene is TRBV5-1, the J gene TRBJ1-2; maybe TRBD1 (6 bases). CDR3 length equals 14 residues. The germline V gene encodes CDR1 SGHRS and CDR2 YFSETQ. Trimming stripped 0 bases from V and 8 bases from J, with 14 bases between. The CDR3 region has the DNA TGCGCCAGCAGCTTGGAAGGGGGAGGAAAAGGCTACACCTTC. Translating gives CASSLEGGGKGYTF.

Regarding this clonotype: Relative to the germline gene, one junction end is altered; a read error may explain this. The chain couples TRBV5-1 to TRBJ2-2; D possibly corresponds to TRBD2 (5 bases). The CDR3 is 13 amino acids. CDR1 is SGHRS and CDR2 is YFSETQ in the germline V gene. The CDR3 DNA sequence: TGCGCCAGCAGCTTGACTGCCCCCGGGGAGCTGATTTTT. It specifies CASSLTAPGELIF.

This clonotype occurred many times. The V and J genes are TRBV5-1 and TRBJ2-7, with 10 bases fitting TRBD1. The V segment lost 3 bases and the J segment 6 bases; nucleotides outside the gene matches: 6. Germline lookup yields CDR1 SGHRS and CDR2 YFSETQ. The CDR3 is made up of 14 amino acids. DNA for the CDR3: TGCGCCAGCAGCTCAGGACAGGGGGAAAGCGAGCAGTACTTC. This sequence encodes CASSSGQGESEQYF.

This clonotype was observed many times. The chain links TRBV6-5 to TRBJ2-3; 11 bases fit TRBD2. The CDR3 totals 16 residues. Germline CDR1 and CDR2: MNHEY and SVGAGI. Losses at the gene ends were 6 bases for V and 3 bases for J; bases not matched to a gene: 8. The CDR3 DNA reads TGTGCCAGCAGCACCCTAGCGGGGGGTGAAACAGATACGCAGTATTTT. It translates to CASSTLAGGETDTQYF.

This clonotype was counted ten times or more. The gene calls are TRBV24-1 and TRBJ2-1, with TRBD2 identical over 10 bases. V was clipped by 3 bases and J by 7 bases; unmatched bases: 11. The CDR3 runs to 17 residues. Germline lookup yields CDR1 KGHDR and CDR2 SFDVKD. CDR3 amino acids: CATSDRIGLAETNEQFF. The CDR3 nucleotides are TGTGCCACCAGTGATAGGATAGGACTAGCGGAGACGAATGAGCAGTTCTTC.

The sample holds many counts of this clonotype. The genes are TRBV20-1 and TRBJ1-1, with TRBD1 as a possible D gene (5 bases). Germline CDR1 DFQATT, CDR2 SNEGSKA (reference sequence). There are 14 residues in the CDR3. V was clipped by 7 bases and J by 2 bases, with 17 bases between them. The CDR3 protein is CSVMRQQLNTEAFF. CDR3 sequence (DNA): TGCAGTGTAATGAGACAGCAGCTTAACACTGAAGCTTTCTTT.

This clonotype occurred many times. The J gene is TRBJ2-5, the V gene TRBV6-6; D may be TRBD1 (6 bases). Between the trimmed V and J ends, which lost 6 bases and 6 bases, there was a span of 14 bases. The CDR3 sequence is 13 residues long. Germline V lookup: CDR1 MNHNY, CDR2 SVGAGI (reference sequence). The CDR3 sequence: CASRSGGGKTQYF. The CDR3 DNA sequence: TGTGCCAGCAGGTCTGGGGGCGGAAAGACCCAGTACTTC.

For this clonotype: A much larger clonotype is one base distant, so this may be a read error. The chain couples TRBV24-1 to TRBJ2-1; TRBD2 aligns across 12 bases. Germline V lookup: CDR1 KGHDR, CDR2 SFDVKD. CDR3 length: 14 amino acids. The DNA of the CDR3 is TGTGTCACCAGACCGACTAGCGGGAGAGGGGAGCAGTTCTTC. Protein: CVTRPTSGRGEQFF.

This clonotype was found a few times. The rearrangement uses TRBV19 and TRBJ2-7, with D perhaps given as TRBD1 or TRBD2 (5 bases each). The CDR3 is 14 amino acids. CDR1 LNHDA and CDR2 SQIVND come from the germline V gene (reference sequence). V was cut by 0 bases and J by 3 bases, with 9 bases left in between. CDR3 in DNA: TGTGCCAGTAGTATAGAAGGGGAGCTCTACGAGCAGTACTTC. Amino acids: CASSIEGELYEQYF.

This clonotype turned up a few times. The chain carries TRBV20-1 and TRBJ2-7; 8 positions agree with TRBD1. The V and J ends lost 5 bases and 1 base, in that order; junction bases with no gene match: 4. The CDR3 has 13 amino acids. Germline CDR1 DFQATT, CDR2 SNEGSKA (reference sequence). CDR3 residues: CSAGNRGSYEQYF. The CDR3 DNA is TGCAGTGCTGGGAACAGGGGGTCCTACGAGCAGTACTTC.

This clonotype has ten or more counts. This chain links TRBV11-2 with TRBJ2-5; 8 nucleotides line up with TRBD2. The junction had 8 bases not matched to a gene; V was cut back by 3 bases and J by 5 bases. The CDR3 consists of 15 residues. Germline loops: CDR1 SGHAT, CDR2 FQNNGV. Here the CDR3 reads CASSFTGGPGETQYF. CDR3 sequence (DNA): TGTGCCAGCAGCTTTACGGGGGGGCCCGGTGAGACCCAGTACTTC.

This clonotype was recorded many times. The chain carries TRBV10-2 and TRBJ1-1, with 11 positions matching TRBD1. The ends lost 11 bases at V and 1 base at J; junction bases unmatched: 3. The CDR3 spans 13 residues. From germline, CDR1 is WSHSY and CDR2 SAAADI. This chain's CDR3 is CASGQGANTEAFF. In DNA form, the CDR3 reads TGCGCCTCCGGACAGGGGGCGAACACTGAAGCTTTCTTT.

This clonotype was detected a few times. The J gene is TRBJ2-3, the V gene TRBV5-4; 10 bases fit TRBD1. J was trimmed by 8 bases and V by 4 bases; bases with no gene match: 10. Germline-derived CDR1 and CDR2 are SGHNT and YYREEE (reference sequence). This CDR3 is 15 amino acids long. CDR3 in amino acids: CASSRAGQGMGTQYF. CDR3 nucleotide sequence: TGTGCCAGCAGCCGCGCGGGACAGGGGATGGGTACGCAGTATTTT.

This clonotype showed up just a few times. The V gene is TRBV6-2 or TRBV6-3, the J gene TRBJ2-5; 8 nucleotides line up with TRBD2. CDR1 is MNHEY, CDR2 SVGEGT, per germline. The CDR3 loop spans 15 amino acids. Unmatched junction bases numbered 6, after V lost 1 base and J lost 5 bases. The CDR3 DNA is TGTGCCAGCAGTTACTTGGGGACTAGACAGGAGACCCAGTACTTC. Translated, it gives CASSYLGTRQETQYF.

This rearrangement joins TRBV5-4 to TRBJ2-3; 9 nucleotides line up with TRBD2. Trimming took 2 bases from V and 9 from J; bases not matched to a gene: 10. CDR1 is SGHNT and CDR2 is YYREEE in the germline V gene (reference sequence). The CDR3 length is 15 residues. This chain's CDR3 is CASSLTGTSSVTQYF. CDR3 nucleotides: TGTGCCAGCAGCTTAACCGGGACTAGCAGTGTGACGCAGTATTTT.

This clonotype was recorded at least ten times. This chain links TRBV27 with TRBJ1-1; the match to TRBD1 covers 7 bases. The CDR3 totals 14 residues. Trimming cost V 2 bases and J 1 base; bases outside gene matches: 1. The germline V gene has CDR1 MNHEY and CDR2 SMNVEV (reference sequence). This CDR3 is CASSLTGENTEAFF. CDR3 DNA sequence: TGTGCCAGCAGTTTAACAGGGGAGAACACTGAAGCTTTCTTT.

In this sample, this clonotype turned up a few times. The chain employs TRBV7-8 and TRBJ1-5; 8 bases are shared with TRBD1. This CDR3 has 17 residues. Trimming at V came to 0 bases and at J to 5 bases, leaving 9 bases not matched to a gene. Germline CDR1 and CDR2: SGHVS and FQNEAQ. The CDR3 DNA is TGTGCCAGCAGCTTAGCACAGGGGGGGAGGGACGATCAGCCCCAGCATTTT. As protein: CASSLAQGGRDDQPQHF.

At least ten counts were recorded for this clonotype. V usage is TRBV29-1 and J usage is TRBJ2-7; 10 bases fit TRBD1. V gave up 8 bases and J gave up 5 bases; unmatched junction bases: 9. The CDR3 runs 13 residues. CDR1 is SQVTM and CDR2 is ANQGSEA in the germline V gene. CDR3 region: CSSGTGEDNEQYF. CDR3 bases: TGCAGCTCCGGGACAGGGGAGGACAACGAGCAGTACTTC.